Each of the 14 T cell receptor beta chains below was sequenced from the same sample in a study of Graves' ophthalmopathy and Graves' hyperthyroidism. RNA transcripts provided the template for amplifying TCR beta CDR3 regions. The library came from an HTBI-primed first-round RT-PCR and a second-round multiplex PCR. TCRdb passed the multiplex PCR reads through MiXCR, listing each CDR3 protein once. The data hold around 590,000 distinct CDR3 sequences, with about two fifths observed a single time. Sequenced material: peripheral blood or thyroid tissue (not recorded which). These receptors were collected from an adult man with Graves' hyperthyroidism.

This clonotype was seen ten or more times. V is TRBV29-1 and J is TRBJ2-7, with 7 nucleotides matching TRBD1. The J segment lost 2 bases and the V segment lost 6 bases, leaving 7 bases of the junction unmatched. CDR1 is SQVTM, CDR2 ANQGSEA, per germline. The length of the CDR3 is 13 residues. CDR3 sequence (DNA): TGCAGCGTCGACGGACAGGATACCTACGAGCAGTACTTC. Protein: CSVDGQDTYEQYF.

The chain is built from TRBV6-6 and TRBJ2-2; TRBD1 agrees at 10 bases. After removal of 6 bases from V and 3 bases from J, the junction contained 7 bases not matched to a gene. The CDR3 spans 16 residues. Germline assignment: CDR1 MNHNY and CDR2 SVGAGI (reference sequence). CDR3 DNA sequence: TGTGCCAGCAGGACGCGACAGGGGGCCGACACCGGGGAGCTGTTTTTT. Amino acids: CASRTRQGADTGELFF.

V usage is TRBV5-1 and J usage is TRBJ1-4, with TRBD1 identical over 7 bases. This CDR3 contains 13 residues. The V segment lost 5 bases and the J segment 8 bases; nucleotides outside the gene matches: 6. Germline V gene data show CDR1 as SGHRS and CDR2 as YFSETQ. Written as DNA, the CDR3 is TGCGCCAGCAGGGGCCAGGGGGGCGAAAAACTGTTTTTT. It encodes CASRGQGGEKLFF.

This clonotype has just a few counts. This chain links TRBV12-3 or TRBV12-4 with TRBJ2-7; 8 nucleotides line up with TRBD1. The ends lost 5 bases at V and 5 bases at J; junction bases unmatched: 8. CDR3 length: 14 amino acids. CDR3 amino acids: CASSQIGQGHEQYF. CDR3 in DNA: TGTGCCAGCAGTCAAATCGGACAGGGACACGAGCAGTACTTC.

This clonotype was seen repeatedly, ten times or more. The chain couples TRBV15 to TRBJ2-6; D is unclear. The V gene's germline CDR1 is LNHNV and CDR2 YYDKDF (reference sequence). The CDR3 runs 15 residues. V gave up 0 bases and J gave up 2 bases, with 5 bases separating them. In DNA form, the CDR3 reads TGTGCCACCAGCAGAGACGTACCTGGGGCCAACGTCCTGACTTTC. This sequence encodes CATSRDVPGANVLTF.

The V and J genes are TRBV20-1 and TRBJ2-5, with D possibly TRBD1 on 6 matching bases. Deletions cut 3 bases from V and 5 bases from J, with 13 bases between. Germline assignment: CDR1 DFQATT and CDR2 SNEGSKA (reference sequence). The CDR3 runs 13 residues. CDR3 in amino acids: CSARVRGRETQYF. DNA for the CDR3: TGCAGTGCTAGGGTCAGGGGCCGGGAGACCCAGTACTTC.

Points on this clonotype: A read error may account for a junction end that differs from germline. The V and J genes are TRBV10-3 and TRBJ2-6; D may be TRBD2 (6 bases). CDR1 and CDR2 from the germline V gene are ENHRY and SYGVKD. This CDR3 region has 14 residues. The CDR3 sequence is CAISDGGRSGTEAF. The CDR3 nucleotides are TGTGCCATCAGTGACGGAGGGCGTAGTGGCACTGAAGCTTTC.

This clonotype was seen ten or more times. The chain carries TRBV15 and TRBJ2-7; 10 bases fit TRBD1. Germline V gene data show CDR1 as LNHNV and CDR2 as YYDKDF (reference sequence). Trimming cost V 5 bases and J 4 bases; bases outside gene matches: 5. The CDR3 runs 14 residues. The CDR3 reads CATSSDRGPYEQYF. DNA for the CDR3: TGTGCCACCAGCTCAGACAGGGGGCCATACGAGCAGTACTTC.

Ten or more counts support this clonotype. The chain links TRBV4-2 to TRBJ1-2; D ambiguous. The germline gives CDR1 LGHNA, CDR2 YNFKEQ. The CDR3 is 12 residues long. Trimming pared 1 base from V and 5 bases from J, leaving 5 bases between. Written as DNA, the CDR3 is TGTGCCAGCAGCCAAGGCCATTATGGCTACACCTTC. Encoded protein: CASSQGHYGYTF.

V and J are TRBV7-2 and TRBJ1-2, with D maybe TRBD1 (5 bases). V was cut by 11 bases and J by 6 bases, with 19 bases left in between. The CDR3 length is 13 residues. Per germline, CDR1 SGHTA and CDR2 FQGNSA. CDR3 nucleotide sequence: TGTGCCTGGAAGGTGCGCAGGGCAAATGGCTACACCTTC. As protein: CAWKVRRANGYTF.

In its sample, this clonotype was seen many times. V gene TRBV29-1 combines with J gene TRBJ2-7; TRBD2 might be the D (6 bases). CDR3 length equals 14 residues. The germline V gene encodes CDR1 SQVTM and CDR2 ANQGSEA. The germline V and J ends were trimmed by 1 base and 3 bases, with 13 bases remaining between them. The CDR3 spells CSVEGGRGSYEQYF. The CDR3 DNA sequence: TGCAGCGTTGAAGGGGGTCGGGGGAGCTACGAGCAGTACTTC.

This clonotype was detected only a few times. The V and J genes are TRBV6-5 and TRBJ2-7; 7 nucleotides align to TRBD1. CDR1 and CDR2 (germline): MNHEY, SVGAGI. This CDR3 comprises 12 residues. The ends lost 5 bases at V and 5 bases at J; junction bases unmatched: 3. The CDR3 bases are TGTGCCAGCAGTCGACAGGGTGACGAGCAGTACTTC. The encoded protein is CASSRQGDEQYF.

On this clonotype itself: One junction end disagrees with the germline gene, perhaps due to a read error. This chain links TRBV7-7 with TRBJ2-7; 9 nucleotides agree with TRBD1. This CDR3 has 15 residues. Germline V gives CDR1 SSHAT, CDR2 FNYEAQ (reference sequence). The CDR3 DNA is TGTGCTAGCAGCCGGGGGCCGGGACAGGGCTACGTTCAGTACTTC. Translation gives CASSRGPGQGYVQYF.

This clonotype was counted between two and nine times. This chain links TRBV5-4 with TRBJ2-3; D perhaps matches TRBD1 (5 bases). Per germline, CDR1 SGHNT and CDR2 YYREEE (reference sequence). This CDR3 spans 13 amino acids. The germline V and J ends were trimmed by 5 bases and 3 bases, with 10 bases remaining between them. CDR3 sequence: CASRSKGTDTQYF. Written as DNA, the CDR3 is TGTGCCAGCAGATCGAAGGGGACAGATACGCAGTATTTT.